This T cell receptor beta chain comes out of a study of tumor-infiltrating lymphocytes in primary liver carcinoma. RNA and DNA were co-extracted from approximately 20-30 mg of unsorted bulk tissue. The patients, who had chronic HBV infection, were treatment-naive (untreated). A primer in the constant region served to generate TCR beta cDNA from around 500 ng of total RNA. It was through three nested multiplex PCR rounds of slightly modified ARM-PCR that TCR beta libraries arose. Primers for the first two PCR rounds were TRBV1-TRBV30 forward primers and a C-beta reverse primer (approximately 9 cycles per round). TCRdb re-derived calls from the multiplex PCR reads in MiXCR, one entry per CDR3 protein. The sample includes around 25,000 distinct CDR3 sequences, 75% to 80% of them seen just once. The germline V gene encodes CDR1 DFQATT and CDR2 SNEGSKA (reference sequence). The CDR3 loop spans 16 amino acids.

Only one count was recorded for this clonotype. Germline and junction disagree at one end, which may indicate a read error. This sequence originates from a young woman with primary liver carcinoma and hepatitis B virus infection. This chain uses TRBV20-1 with TRBJ2-1, with D maybe TRBD2 (5 bases). The specimen sequenced was liver tumor tissue from sampling region 5. Stated subset: tumor region T5, tumor centre. CDR3 nucleotide sequence: TGCAGTGCCCCACTAGGAGTTAGATCTCTCTACATTGAGCAGTTCTTC. This sequence encodes CSAPLGVRSLYIEQFF.